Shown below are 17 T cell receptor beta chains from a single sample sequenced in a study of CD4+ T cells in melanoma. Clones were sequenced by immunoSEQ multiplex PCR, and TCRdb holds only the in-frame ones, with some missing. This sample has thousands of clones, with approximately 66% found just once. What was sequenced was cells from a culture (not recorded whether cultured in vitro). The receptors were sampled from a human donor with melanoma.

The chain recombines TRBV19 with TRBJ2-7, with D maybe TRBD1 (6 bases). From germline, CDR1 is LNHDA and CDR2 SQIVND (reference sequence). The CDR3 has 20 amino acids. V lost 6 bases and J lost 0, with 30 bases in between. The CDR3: CASSPGTTSERELSSYEQYF. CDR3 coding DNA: TGTGCCAGTAGCCCTGGGACAACAAGCGAACGCGAATTGAGCTCCTACGAGCAGTACTTC.

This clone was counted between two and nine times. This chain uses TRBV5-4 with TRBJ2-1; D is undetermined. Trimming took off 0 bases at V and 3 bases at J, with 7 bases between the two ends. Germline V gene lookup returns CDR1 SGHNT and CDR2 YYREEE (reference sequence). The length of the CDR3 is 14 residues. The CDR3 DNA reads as TGTGCCAGCAGCTTGGACGCTAGCTACAATGAGCAGTTCTTC. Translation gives CASSLDASYNEQFF.

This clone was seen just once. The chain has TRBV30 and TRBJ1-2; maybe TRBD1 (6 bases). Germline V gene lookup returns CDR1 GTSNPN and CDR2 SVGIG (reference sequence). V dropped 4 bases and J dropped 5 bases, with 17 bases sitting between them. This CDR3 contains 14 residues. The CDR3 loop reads CAWNSGGGIYGYTF. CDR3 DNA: TGTGCCTGGAACTCCGGAGGGGGGATATATGGCTACACCTTC.

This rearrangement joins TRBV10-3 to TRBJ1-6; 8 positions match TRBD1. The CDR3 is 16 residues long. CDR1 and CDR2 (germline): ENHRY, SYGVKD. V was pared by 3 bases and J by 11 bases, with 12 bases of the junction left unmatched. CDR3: CAISDPRQGTSAPLHF. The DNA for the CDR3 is TGTGCCATCAGTGATCCACGACAGGGGACGTCTGCACCCCTCCACTTT.

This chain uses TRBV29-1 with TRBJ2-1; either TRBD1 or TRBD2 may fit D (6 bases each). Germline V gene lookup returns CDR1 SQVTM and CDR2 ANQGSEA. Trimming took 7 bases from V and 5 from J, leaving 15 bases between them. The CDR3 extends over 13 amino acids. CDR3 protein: CSGGTSRNNEQFF. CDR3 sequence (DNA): TGCAGCGGCGGGACAAGCCGCAACAATGAGCAGTTCTTC.

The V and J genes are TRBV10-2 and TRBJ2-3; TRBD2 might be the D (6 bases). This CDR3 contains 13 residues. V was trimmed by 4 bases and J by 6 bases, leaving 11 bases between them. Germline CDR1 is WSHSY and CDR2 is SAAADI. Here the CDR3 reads CASSAQGGDTQYF. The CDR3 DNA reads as TGCGCCAGCAGTGCGCAGGGAGGCGATACGCAGTATTTT.

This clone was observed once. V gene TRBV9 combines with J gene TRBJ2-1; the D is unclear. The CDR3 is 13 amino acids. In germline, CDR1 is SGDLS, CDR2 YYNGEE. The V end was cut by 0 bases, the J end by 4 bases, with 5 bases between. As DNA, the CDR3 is TGTGCCAGCAGCGTAGGGTCGTACAATGAGCAGTTCTTC. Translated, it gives CASSVGSYNEQFF.

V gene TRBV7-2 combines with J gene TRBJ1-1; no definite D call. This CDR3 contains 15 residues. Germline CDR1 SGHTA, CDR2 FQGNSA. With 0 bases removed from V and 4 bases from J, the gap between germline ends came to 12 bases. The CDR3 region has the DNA TGTGCCAGCAGCTTAGCGGTCGAGGGTATCACTGAAGCTTTCTTT. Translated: CASSLAVEGITEAFF.

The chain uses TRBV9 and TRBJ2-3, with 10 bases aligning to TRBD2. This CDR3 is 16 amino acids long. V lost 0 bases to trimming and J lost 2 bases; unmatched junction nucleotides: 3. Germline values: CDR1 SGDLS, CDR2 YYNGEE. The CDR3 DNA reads TGTGCCAGCAGCGTAGATCTAGCGGGGGCCACAGATACGCAGTATTTT. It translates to CASSVDLAGATDTQYF.

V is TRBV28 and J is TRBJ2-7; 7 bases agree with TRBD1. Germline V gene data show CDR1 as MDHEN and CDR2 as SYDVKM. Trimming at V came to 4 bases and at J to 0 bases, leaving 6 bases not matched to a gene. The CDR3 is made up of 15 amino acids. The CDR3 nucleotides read TGTGCCAGCAGTTGGGGACAGAGCCCCTCCTACGAGCAGTACTTC. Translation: CASSWGQSPSYEQYF.

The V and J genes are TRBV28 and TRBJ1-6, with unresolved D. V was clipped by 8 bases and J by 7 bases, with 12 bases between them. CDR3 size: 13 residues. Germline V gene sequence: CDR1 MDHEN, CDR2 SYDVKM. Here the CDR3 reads CASSNHGNSPLHF. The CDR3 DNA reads TGTGCCAGCTCAAATCACGGGAATTCACCCCTCCACTTT.

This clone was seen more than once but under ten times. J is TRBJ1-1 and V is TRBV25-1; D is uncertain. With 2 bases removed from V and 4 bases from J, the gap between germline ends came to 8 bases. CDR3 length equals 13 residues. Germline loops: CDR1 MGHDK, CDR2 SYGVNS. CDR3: CASSEMGSTEAFF. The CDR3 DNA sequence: TGTGCCAGCAGTGAAATGGGGAGCACTGAAGCTTTCTTT.

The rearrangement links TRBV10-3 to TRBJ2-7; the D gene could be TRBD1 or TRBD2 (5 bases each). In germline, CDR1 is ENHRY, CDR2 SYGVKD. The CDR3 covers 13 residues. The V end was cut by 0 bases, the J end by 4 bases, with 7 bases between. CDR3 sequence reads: CAISESRGYEQYF. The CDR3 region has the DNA TGTGCCATCAGTGAGTCGAGGGGATACGAGCAGTACTTC.

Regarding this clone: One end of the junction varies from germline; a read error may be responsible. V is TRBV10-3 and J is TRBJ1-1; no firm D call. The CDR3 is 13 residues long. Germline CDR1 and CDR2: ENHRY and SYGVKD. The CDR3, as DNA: TGTGCCAGCAGTTATAGCCAATCCACTGAAGCTTTCTTT. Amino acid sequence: CASSYSQSTEAFF.

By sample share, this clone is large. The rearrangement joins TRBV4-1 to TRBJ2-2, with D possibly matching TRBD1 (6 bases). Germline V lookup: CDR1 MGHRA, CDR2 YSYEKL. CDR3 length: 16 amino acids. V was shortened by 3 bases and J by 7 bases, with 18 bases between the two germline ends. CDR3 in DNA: TGCGCCAGCAGCCACCCTGACAGGTCGAGGGGCGGGGAGCTGTTTTTT. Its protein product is CASSHPDRSRGGELFF.

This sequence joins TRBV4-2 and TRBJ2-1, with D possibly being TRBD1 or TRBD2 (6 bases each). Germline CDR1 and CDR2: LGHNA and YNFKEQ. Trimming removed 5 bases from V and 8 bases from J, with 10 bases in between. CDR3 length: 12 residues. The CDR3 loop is CASSGGLDEQFF. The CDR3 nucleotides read TGTGCCAGCAGCGGGGGGCTGGATGAGCAGTTCTTC.

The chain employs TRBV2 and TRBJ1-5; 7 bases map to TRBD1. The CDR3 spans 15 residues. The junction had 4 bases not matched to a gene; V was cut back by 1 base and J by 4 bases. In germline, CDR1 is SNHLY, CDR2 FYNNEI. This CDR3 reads CASSEVGTENQPQHF. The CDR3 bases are TGTGCCAGCAGTGAAGTCGGGACAGAGAATCAGCCCCAGCATTTT.